Below are 26 T cell receptor beta chains sequenced from a single sample in a study of blood T cell repertoires in COVID-19. The protocol was immunoSEQ multiplex PCR, while the TCRdb copy is restricted to in-frame clones and leaves out a portion. Of some 200,000 clones in the sample, about 79% were seen once. The sample comprised peripheral blood. These receptors originate from a human donor in a cohort sampled during active COVID-19.

This clone turned up a few times. This rearrangement joins TRBV19 to TRBJ1-1, with a tentative D call TRBD1 (5 bases). V was trimmed by 5 bases and J by 0 bases, leaving 10 bases between them. The CDR3 consists of 14 residues. Looked up from germline, CDR1 is LNHDA and CDR2 is SQIVND (reference sequence). Here the CDR3 DNA reads TGTGCCAGTAGTTCCCGACAGATGAACACTGAAGCTTTCTTT. This sequence encodes CASSSRQMNTEAFF.

This rearrangement joins TRBV27 to TRBJ1-2; D is ambiguous. V was trimmed by 3 bases and J by 6 bases, leaving 11 bases between them. The CDR3 sequence is 13 residues long. From germline, CDR1 is MNHEY and CDR2 SMNVEV (reference sequence). CDR3 nucleotide sequence: TGTGCCAGCAGTTTCTCACCTGGCAATGGCTACACCTTC. This codes for CASSFSPGNGYTF.

This chain joins TRBV19 and TRBJ2-2; TRBD1 matches at 9 bases. The trim removed 6 bases at V and 5 bases at J, leaving 7 bases unmatched. The V gene's germline CDR1 is LNHDA and CDR2 SQIVND (reference sequence). There are 15 residues in the CDR3. CDR3 residues: CASSPGTGRTGELFF. In DNA form, the CDR3 reads TGTGCCAGTAGCCCCGGGACAGGGAGGACCGGGGAGCTGTTTTTT.

This clone has only one observation. V gene TRBV2 combines with J gene TRBJ2-7; weak D call: TRBD1 (6 bases). CDR1 and CDR2 (germline): SNHLY, FYNNEI. V dropped 7 bases and J dropped 1 base, with 11 bases sitting between them. This CDR3 is built from 13 residues. CDR3 in amino acids: CASKTTGSYEQYF. CDR3 in DNA: TGTGCCAGCAAGACGACAGGTTCCTACGAGCAGTACTTC.

The V call is TRBV10-3, the J call TRBJ1-6, with a weak D call TRBD1 (5 bases). Deletions cut 2 bases from V and 8 bases from J, with 13 bases between. Looked up from germline, CDR1 is ENHRY and CDR2 is SYGVKD. The length of the CDR3 is 15 residues. CDR3 DNA: TGTGCCATCAGTGAGAAGGGGCTTGGCGATTCACCCCTCCACTTT. This encodes CAISEKGLGDSPLHF.

This chain links TRBV18 with TRBJ1-5; no clear D gene. Trimming shortened V by 4 bases and J by 4 bases, and 5 bases separated the two germline ends. CDR1 is KGHSH, CDR2 LQKENI, per germline. The CDR3 runs 12 residues. Here the CDR3 reads CASSQQNQPQHF. The CDR3, as DNA: TGTGCCAGCTCACAACAGAATCAGCCCCAGCATTTT.

The V call is TRBV19, the J call TRBJ1-4; possible D gene TRBD1, 5 bases. Trimming took 5 bases from V and 3 from J, leaving 7 bases between them. CDR1 is LNHDA and CDR2 is SQIVND in the germline V gene (reference sequence). This CDR3 is built from 13 residues. In nucleotides, the CDR3 is TGTGCCAGTAGTTTGACAGCTAATGAAAAACTGTTTTTT. Amino acids: CASSLTANEKLFF.

The chain is built from TRBV27 and TRBJ2-1, with D possibly TRBD2 on 6 matching bases. V was trimmed by 5 bases and J by 4 bases, leaving 15 bases between them. The V gene's germline CDR1 is MNHEY and CDR2 SMNVEV (reference sequence). The CDR3 contains 15 residues. In DNA, the CDR3 is TGTGCCAGCAGTATTAGCGGCGAGGGTTACAATGAGCAGTTCTTC. Translating gives CASSISGEGYNEQFF.

The rearrangement links TRBV11-2 to TRBJ2-3, with TRBD1 as a possible D gene (6 bases). This CDR3 region has 15 residues. Germline V CDR1 and CDR2: SGHAT, FQNNGV. V lost 1 base and J lost 7, with 15 bases in between. The DNA of the CDR3 is TGTGCCAGCAGCTTAGTGAGGGACATCGGCTATACGCAGTATTTT. It specifies CASSLVRDIGYTQYF.

The chain carries TRBV3-1 (or the pseudogene TRBV3-2) and TRBJ2-4; tentative D call: TRBD2 (6 bases). Germline V gene lookup returns CDR1 LGHDT and CDR2 YNNKEL (reference sequence). The CDR3 runs 16 residues. Trimming stripped 5 bases from V and 0 bases from J, with 14 bases between. The chain's CDR3 is CASSRDSGLAKNIQYF. The CDR3 coding sequence is TGTGCCAGCAGCAGAGACTCGGGACTAGCCAAAAACATTCAGTACTTC.

The rearrangement links TRBV12-3 or TRBV12-4 to TRBJ2-7; D ambiguous. V lost 5 bases, J lost 1 base, and 9 bases lay in between. CDR3 size: 13 residues. As DNA, the CDR3 is TGTGCCAGCAGTCTAAATCCATCCTACGAGCAGTACTTC. Its translation: CASSLNPSYEQYF.

V usage is TRBV19 and J usage is TRBJ2-1; maybe TRBD1 (6 bases). The germline gives CDR1 LNHDA, CDR2 SQIVND (reference sequence). V dropped 6 bases and J dropped 9 bases, with 12 bases sitting between them. This CDR3 contains 12 residues. CDR3: CASSPRGGEQFF. CDR3 in DNA: TGTGCCAGTAGCCCGAGAGGGGGTGAGCAGTTCTTC.

The chain uses TRBV13 and TRBJ2-1, with 15 bases aligning to TRBD2. V gave up 2 bases and J gave up 9 bases; unmatched junction bases: 5. The germline V gene encodes CDR1 PRHDT and CDR2 FYEKMQ (reference sequence). This CDR3 comprises 16 residues. CDR3 sequence (DNA): TGTGCCAGCAGCTTAAGGGGACTAGCGGGAGGTCTTGAGCAGTTCTTC. Its protein is CASSLRGLAGGLEQFF.

CDR3 sequence reads: CASSFGRLAGSSTDTQYF. CDR3 coding DNA: TGTGCCAGCAGCTTCGGAAGACTAGCGGGATCATCCACAGATACGCAGTATTTT. The genes are TRBV7-9 and TRBJ2-3; TRBD2 agrees at 11 bases. This CDR3 has 18 amino acids. Per the germline V gene, CDR1 is SEHNR and CDR2 is FQNEAQ (reference sequence). J lost 2 bases, V lost 3 bases, and 10 bases had no gene match.

The V gene is TRBV6-5, the J gene TRBJ2-7; TRBD2 is a possible D gene (6 bases). Germline CDR1 reads MNHEY; CDR2 reads SVGAGI. The CDR3 loop spans 13 amino acids. The ends were cut back, 5 bases at V and 3 bases at J, with 11 bases in the middle. The CDR3: CASSPGLHYEQYF. The CDR3 coding sequence is TGTGCCAGCAGTCCGGGACTCCACTACGAGCAGTACTTC.

As concerns this clone: Other nucleotide sequences from this sample produce the same CDR3. V is TRBV4-1 and J is TRBJ1-5, with D maybe TRBD1 (6 bases). Germline-derived CDR1 and CDR2 are MGHRA and YSYEKL. V lost 0 bases and J 2 bases, leaving 11 bases between the germline ends. CDR3 length: 16 residues. CDR3 nucleotide sequence: TGCGCCAGCAGCCAAGACGGGGGGCTTGGCAATCAGCCCCAGCATTTT. This gives the protein CASSQDGGLGNQPQHF.

This clone has just a few counts. The rearrangement joins TRBV7-9 to TRBJ1-6; possible D gene TRBD1, 6 bases. V was trimmed by 4 bases and J by 1 base, leaving 8 bases between them. The CDR3 runs 15 residues. CDR1 is SEHNR, CDR2 FQNEAQ, per germline (reference sequence). CDR3: CASSSGESYNSPLHF. CDR3 sequence (DNA): TGTGCCAGCAGCTCAGGGGAATCCTATAATTCACCCCTCCACTTT.

The rearrangement links TRBV5-1 to TRBJ2-5; 12 bases map to TRBD2. V was clipped by 0 bases and J by 4 bases; unmatched bases: 1. Germline V lookup: CDR1 SGHRS, CDR2 YFSETQ. The CDR3 has 15 residues. The CDR3 DNA sequence: TGCGCCAGCAGCTTGGAGGGACTAGCGGGAGAGACCCAGTACTTC. Translated: CASSLEGLAGETQYF.

The chain joins TRBV6-4 to TRBJ1-6; 7 bases line up with TRBD1. The CDR3 loop spans 14 amino acids. CDR1 MRHNA and CDR2 SNTAGT come from the germline V gene. The V segment lost 2 bases and the J segment 9 bases; nucleotides outside the gene matches: 4. Here the CDR3 DNA reads TGTGCCAGCAGTGACCAGGGGGGTTTTTCACCCCTCCACTTT. Translating it yields CASSDQGGFSPLHF.

The chain combines TRBV19 with TRBJ2-5; 8 nucleotides match TRBD2. Per the germline V gene, CDR1 is LNHDA and CDR2 is SQIVND (reference sequence). With V trimmed by 5 bases and J by 5 bases, 7 bases remained unmatched. The CDR3 loop spans 14 amino acids. The CDR3 DNA follows: TGTGCCAGTAGTGCGGGGGGCCGATGGGAGACCCAGTACTTC. This codes for CASSAGGRWETQYF. Supplemented by reference TRBV19 and TRBJ2-5, the full variable domain reads DGGITQSPKYLFRKEGQNVTLSCEQNLNHDAMYWYRQDPGQGLRLIYYSQIVNDFQKGDIAEGYSVSREKKESFPLTVTSAQKNPTAFYLCASSAGGRWETQYFGPGTRLLVL.

The chain joins TRBV28 to TRBJ2-2; D ambiguous. This CDR3 contains 17 residues. Germline V CDR1 and CDR2: MDHEN, SYDVKM. The ends were cut back, 6 bases at V and 5 bases at J, with 22 bases in the middle. The CDR3 DNA follows: TGTGCCAGCAGCTTCTTGACTGGTGGAGTGCATACCGGGGAGCTGTTTTTT. Protein: CASSFLTGGVHTGELFF.

This chain uses TRBV5-1 with TRBJ2-1; TRBD2 aligns across 7 bases. CDR1 SGHRS and CDR2 YFSETQ come from the germline V gene. This CDR3 is built from 15 residues. With V trimmed by 1 base and J by 6 bases, 7 bases remained unmatched. CDR3 sequence reads: CASSLSPGGGNEQFF. The DNA for the CDR3 is TGCGCCAGCAGCTTGAGTCCGGGAGGCGGCAATGAGCAGTTCTTC.

The rearrangement joins TRBV7-2 to TRBJ2-5, with D maybe TRBD1 (5 bases). V shed 5 bases and J shed 4 bases, with 14 bases lying between them. Looked up from germline, CDR1 is SGHTA and CDR2 is FQGNSA. This CDR3 is built from 14 residues. CDR3 sequence: CASSTSRVLETQYF. DNA of the CDR3: TGTGCCAGCAGCACCTCCAGGGTTTTAGAGACCCAGTACTTC.

The V gene is TRBV28, the J gene TRBJ2-5, with TRBD2 matching 12 bases. The CDR3 covers 18 residues. Germline V gives CDR1 MDHEN, CDR2 SYDVKM. The trim removed 3 bases at V and 4 bases at J, leaving 12 bases unmatched. As DNA, the CDR3 is TGTGCCAGCAGTTTGTTGACTAGCGGGAGATTGAGGGGAGAGACCCAGTACTTC. It specifies CASSLLTSGRLRGETQYF.

The CDR3 loop is CASSLSPGSSETQYF. CDR3 DNA: TGCGCCAGCAGCCTCTCCCCGGGGAGTTCCGAGACCCAGTACTTC. The V gene is TRBV4-1, the J gene TRBJ2-5; D might be TRBD2 (5 bases). The CDR3 runs 15 residues. V was trimmed by 4 bases and J by 5 bases, leaving 17 bases between them. Germline lookup yields CDR1 MGHRA and CDR2 YSYEKL.

This clone has only one observation. Other DNA sequences of this sample code for an identical CDR3. This chain uses TRBV18 with TRBJ1-5, with 8 bases aligning to TRBD1. CDR1 KGHSH and CDR2 LQKENI come from the germline V gene. V trimming: 3 bases; J trimming: 7 bases; junction bases outside the gene matches: 5. CDR3 length: 14 residues. In DNA, the CDR3 is TGTGCCAGCTCACCCCAGGGGGCGGGACAGCCCCAGCATTTT. It encodes CASSPQGAGQPQHF. Drawing the rest from reference TRBV18 and TRBJ1-5, the complete variable domain is NAGVMQNPRHLVRRRGQEARLRCSPMKGHSHVYWYRQLPEEGLKFMVYLQKENIIDESGMPKERFSAEFPKEGPSILRIQQVVRGDSAAYFCASSPQGAGQPQHFGDGTRLSIL.